This TCR beta chain was sequenced in a study of molecular identifiers for immune sequencing clone quantification (dated by TCRdb to 2017 to 2018). About the full investigation: For a replicate experiment, the RNA from either approximately 20,000 or 100,000 naive CD8 T cells was divided into five aliquots, and four of those aliquots went on to sequencing. CD8 T cells were used in a methods study to benchmark molecular-identifier clustering-based TCR repertoire sequencing (MIDCIRS) and TCR RNA copy counting. What the research found in general, with its limitations: Without barcode sub-clustering, chimeric consensus sequences inflated TCR diversity; chimeras reached as high as 47%. Identical TCR molecules sharing a barcode could cause highly expanded clone sizes to be underestimated. In CMV-specific effector cells, clones with more than 20 RNA copies accounted for over 99% of molecules, whereas in naive cells such clones accounted for under 1%. The naive libraries included spiked-in Jurkat TCR RNA (approximately ten copies' worth), and this RNA is not part of the donor repertoire. Modeling estimated 2.5 to 3.5 recovered TCR RNA copies per cell, compared with approximately 10 by digital PCR, which implies 30% to 35% capture efficiency. Spiked-in Jurkat TCR RNA equivalent to a single cell was reported to be detectable even among 850,000 to 1,000,000 naive CD8 T cells.

The CDR3 runs 11 residues from the cysteine to the phenylalanine. Solely the CDR3 DNA is kept, with 33 bases framed from the first base. V is clipped by 7 bases and J by 5 bases, and the sequence between their germline boundaries is 8 bases long. Per the germline V gene (reference sequence), MNHNY is the CDR1 and SVGAGI is the CDR2. Ten or more counts support this clonotype. Its antigen is unknown. Base qualities are missing; no much larger clone stands one base away. Libraries were made using PCR. The sequencer listed for this sample is Illumina HiSeq 4000. Bulk TCR libraries were made following a previously described method, with the TCR primers given in Table S5. Total RNA was purified with the Qiagen AllPrep DNA/RNA kit. Reads from multiple sequencing runs of the same library were pooled before analysis. The original pipeline was this. Reads were retained only if an exact TCR constant sequence was present, and the retained reads were trimmed to 150 nt and grouped according to their 12-nt molecular barcodes. Reads in each barcode group were sub-clustered using a 15% Levenshtein threshold, and a quality-weighted consensus sequence was built for each RNA molecule. Non-functional sequences were removed, as were lower-count sequences one edit away from another. Barcode sub-clusters with fewer than 20% of the maximum read count were removed, based on fitting two negative binomial distributions. The public reads were quality trimmed at Q25 with fastp and then assembled into clones with MiXCR by TCRdb, keeping productive beta chains. Every CDR3 protein is listed once, alongside the most common genes and DNA of its rows. The V and J calls, along with clone size, are taken from TCRdb and not from the paper's own processing. The sample table shows around 470,000 distinct CDR3 sequences, and about 22% are seen once. The leading ten clones occupy about 0.8% of the sample.

Libraries of naive CD8 T cells were generated from roughly 21,000 to 960,000 sorted cells, with 10%, 30% or 50% of the purified RNA used. Naive CD8 T cells, defined as CD8+CD4-CCR7+CD45RA+, were FACS-sorted into RLT Plus buffer on a BD FACSAria II. To test detection sensitivity, Jurkat RNA equal to about nine TCR copies was added to samples of roughly 19,000-1,100,000 naive CD8 T cells. Enrichment of CD8 T cells was performed with RosetteSep CD8+ T Cell Enrichment Cocktail and Ficoll-Paque, after which ACK red cell lysis was carried out. This TCR was recovered from a human donor in good health. Some libraries in this study had Jurkat cell RNA spiked in. Sequenced input: naive CD8+ T cells from blood, with Jurkat cell RNA spiked in. Reading the label with the study, this specimen's cell subset or site is: FACS-sorted CD8+CD4-CCR7+CD45RA+ naive T cells. The receptor chain draws on TRBV6-6 and TRBJ1-2; no D gene is confidently identified. The CDR3 has the sequence CASTENYGYTF. The sequenced DNA: TGTGCCAGCACAGAAAATTATGGCTACACCTTC.